This passage covers 9 T cell receptor beta chains from one sample sequenced in a study of long-term antiretroviral therapy in people with HIV (dated by TCRdb to between 2021 and 2024). The immunoSEQ hsTCRB v3.0 assay was used at survey level resolution to sequence the TRB variable region. TCRdb took over this immuneACCESS table, retaining in-frame rearrangements with V and J assigned. Such tables are incomplete; in checked studies, under half of the missing clones stem from an unresolved V gene, and the remainder is unexplained. The sample table holds some 21,000 clones, of which around nine tenths were seen once. The biggest ten clones account for 8% to 8.5% of the sample. Sample: unsorted PBMCs, taken 0.2 years before starting antiretroviral therapy. All receptors derive from a man in his late teens or twenties with HIV.

This chain links TRBV28 with TRBJ1-5; D is uncertain. The CDR3 contains 14 residues. From germline, CDR1 is MDHEN and CDR2 SYDVKM. The CDR3, as DNA: TGTGCTTCTCTGCGGGTCGCTAGCAATCAGCCCCAGCATTTT. It is translated as CASLRVASNQPQHF.

This chain joins TRBV13 and TRBJ2-7; 8 bases are a match to TRBD1. The CDR3 has 13 residues. CDR1 PRHDT and CDR2 FYEKMQ come from the germline V gene (reference sequence). The V and J ends lost 6 bases and 4 bases, in that order; junction bases with no gene match: 5. CDR3 sequence: CASSPDRVYEQYF. The DNA for the CDR3 is TGTGCCAGCAGTCCGGACAGGGTGTACGAGCAGTACTTC. Full variable domain (outside the CDR3, taken from reference TRBV13 and TRBJ2-7): AAGVIQSPRHLIKEKRETATLKCYPIPRHDTVYWYQQGPGQDPQFLISFYEKMQSDKGSIPDRFSAQQFSDYHSELNMSSLELGDSALYFCASSPDRVYEQYFGPGTRLTVT.

The chain couples TRBV10-3 to TRBJ2-2; the match to TRBD1 covers 10 bases. Looked up from germline, CDR1 is ENHRY and CDR2 is SYGVKD. The junction had 11 bases not matched to a gene; V was cut back by 10 bases and J by 6 bases. This CDR3 is 15 amino acids long. Written as DNA, the CDR3 is TGTGCCAGCCTTTCCGACAGGGGGCGGGCCGGGGAGCTGTTTTTT. Translated: CASLSDRGRAGELFF.

The chain employs TRBV5-4 and TRBJ2-3, with D possibly TRBD2 on 6 matching bases. The CDR3 loop spans 16 amino acids. Germline loops: CDR1 SGHNT, CDR2 YYREEE (reference sequence). V was cut by 4 bases and J by 2 bases, with 17 bases left in between. The CDR3 is CASSPPKGTATDTQYF. CDR3 coding DNA: TGTGCCAGCAGCCCCCCCAAGGGGACTGCCACAGATACGCAGTATTTT.

This sequence joins TRBV27 and TRBJ2-6, with TRBD1 identical over 8 bases. This CDR3 comprises 16 residues. V trimming: 7 bases; J trimming: 2 bases; junction bases outside the gene matches: 7. The germline CDR1 and CDR2 sequences are MNHEY and SMNVEV (reference sequence). CDR3 loop: CASKGRGLAGANVLTF. DNA of the CDR3: TGTGCCAGCAAGGGCAGGGGGCTTGCTGGGGCCAACGTCCTGACTTTC.

This chain joins TRBV6-5 and TRBJ2-3, with 8 bases that match TRBD1. V lost 5 bases to trimming and J lost 4 bases; unmatched junction nucleotides: 5. The germline gives CDR1 MNHEY, CDR2 SVGAGI. CDR3 length equals 14 residues. CDR3 bases: TGTGCCAGCAGTGAAGTACAGGGGGCAGATACGCAGTATTTT. It specifies CASSEVQGADTQYF.

This clone has just one count. One end of the junction is discordant with germline, which a read error may explain. The V gene is TRBV7-7, the J gene TRBJ2-5; 9 nucleotides align to TRBD2. The length of the CDR3 is 15 residues. Germline V gives CDR1 SSHAT, CDR2 FNYEAQ (reference sequence). The CDR3 DNA reads TGTGCTAGCAGCCCTTTCGCGGGAGGGTTGGAGACCCAGTACTTC. It translates to CASSPFAGGLETQYF.

The chain combines TRBV11-2 with TRBJ2-7; 7 bases fit TRBD2. The V gene end was trimmed by 5 bases and the J gene end by 6 bases; junction bases not matched to a gene: 19. The CDR3 covers 17 residues. The germline gives CDR1 SGHAT, CDR2 FQNNGV. Here the CDR3 DNA reads TGTGCCAGCAGCCGCGACTCGCGGGAGTGGTTGGATTCCGAGCAGTACTTC. As protein: CASSRDSREWLDSEQYF.

The V call is TRBV7-6, the J call TRBJ2-1; 8 nucleotides agree with TRBD1. Trimming removed 4 bases from V and 0 bases from J; junction bases left unmatched: 8. Looked up from germline, CDR1 is SGHVS and CDR2 is FNYEAQ. CDR3 length: 17 residues. CDR3 nucleotides: TGTGCCAGCAGCTCGACAGGGGCCTCTACCTCCTACAATGAGCAGTTCTTC. Protein sequence: CASSSTGASTSYNEQFF. Full variable domain (remainder filled in from reference TRBV7-6 and TRBJ2-1): GAGVSQSPRYKVTKRGQDVALRCDPISGHVSLYWYRQALGQGPEFLTYFNYEAQQDKSGLPNDRFSAERPEGSISTLTIQRTEQRDSAMYRCASSSTGASTSYNEQFFGPGTRLTVL.